The 29 T cell receptor beta chains in this list originate from one sample, sequenced in a study of T cells in localized non-small cell lung cancer. TCRdb keeps only in-frame clones here, not all; method: immunoSEQ multiplex PCR. The repertoire holds about 59,000 clones, approximately 93% seen once, with 20% in the top ten. The sequencing used peripheral blood, collected before any cancer treatment. All receptors come from a man between 35 and 75 years old with stage I lung adenocarcinoma.

This chain joins TRBV28 and TRBJ1-1, with 7 bases aligning to TRBD1. The junction had 8 bases not matched to a gene; V was cut back by 3 bases and J by 4 bases. The CDR3 contains 15 residues. Germline values: CDR1 MDHEN, CDR2 SYDVKM. The CDR3 nucleotides are TGTGCCAGCAGTTTTTGGGGAAGACAGGGCACTGAAGCTTTCTTT. It codes for CASSFWGRQGTEAFF.

This rearrangement joins TRBV19 to TRBJ1-1; maybe TRBD1 (5 bases). The CDR3 loop spans 13 amino acids. Germline CDR1 and CDR2: LNHDA and SQIVND (reference sequence). Trimming stripped 2 bases from V and 6 bases from J, with 10 bases between. CDR3 amino acids: CASSIIGGAEAFF. For the CDR3, the DNA is TGTGCCAGTAGTATAATCGGGGGGGCTGAAGCTTTCTTT.

This chain connects TRBV5-6 to TRBJ2-1; TRBD2 is a possible D gene (6 bases). V was shortened by 0 bases and J by 4 bases, with 17 bases between the two germline ends. This CDR3 has 17 residues. Germline V gene lookup returns CDR1 SGHDT and CDR2 YYEEEE. The CDR3 nucleotides read TGTGCCAGCAGCTTGGTCAGAGGAGGGAGAGGATACAATGAGCAGTTCTTC. Its translation: CASSLVRGGRGYNEQFF.

This clone has just one count. The chain combines TRBV4-1 with TRBJ2-7; D remains unclear. The V end was cut by 1 base, the J end by 6 bases, with 10 bases between. The CDR3 is made up of 13 amino acids. Germline CDR1 MGHRA, CDR2 YSYEKL. Written as DNA, the CDR3 is TGCGCCAGCAGCCAAGTAGGAAGGTCCGAGCAGTACTTC. Protein: CASSQVGRSEQYF.

The J gene is TRBJ1-2, the V gene TRBV6-1; possible D gene TRBD1, 6 bases. The length of the CDR3 is 15 residues. Per the germline V gene, CDR1 is MNHNS and CDR2 is SASEGT. With 1 base removed from V and 0 bases from J, the gap between germline ends came to 9 bases. CDR3 residues: CASSEDRVPNYGYTF. CDR3 DNA sequence: TGTGCCAGCAGTGAAGACAGGGTCCCTAACTATGGCTACACCTTC.

This clone has just one count. V and J are TRBV28 and TRBJ2-1; no definite D call. The ends were cut back, 3 bases at V and 6 bases at J, with 9 bases in the middle. This CDR3 is 13 amino acids long. From germline, CDR1 is MDHEN and CDR2 SYDVKM. CDR3 sequence reads: CASSFTYSNEQFF. The CDR3 bases are TGTGCCAGCAGTTTTACCTACTCCAATGAGCAGTTCTTC.

The V gene is TRBV6-5, the J gene TRBJ2-5, with a weak D call TRBD2 (5 bases). This CDR3 comprises 14 residues. Deletions cut 6 bases from V and 4 bases from J, with 15 bases between. Germline V gene data show CDR1 as MNHEY and CDR2 as SVGAGI. The CDR3 sequence: CASSRALGGETQYF. In DNA form, the CDR3 reads TGTGCCAGCAGCCGGGCCCTAGGAGGAGAGACCCAGTACTTC.

The chain joins TRBV5-1 to TRBJ2-3, with 12 nucleotides matching TRBD2. This CDR3 contains 16 residues. The V segment lost 4 bases and the J segment 0 bases; nucleotides outside the gene matches: 3. Germline V gene sequence: CDR1 SGHRS, CDR2 YFSETQ. CDR3 amino acids: CASSPGTSGSTDTQYF. CDR3 nucleotides: TGCGCCAGCAGCCCAGGGACTAGCGGGAGCACAGATACGCAGTATTTT.

V is TRBV2 and J is TRBJ2-1; D not certain. The germline V and J ends were trimmed by 1 base and 5 bases, with 15 bases remaining between them. The CDR3 is 16 residues long. Germline CDR1 SNHLY, CDR2 FYNNEI. DNA for the CDR3: TGTGCCAGCAGTGAAGGCTATGGACGGCAGAACAATGAGCAGTTCTTC. This encodes CASSEGYGRQNNEQFF.

This chain links TRBV5-1 with TRBJ2-7; 9 bases line up with TRBD1. The length of the CDR3 is 14 residues. The V and J ends lost 4 bases and 3 bases, in that order; junction bases with no gene match: 5. Germline V gene data show CDR1 as SGHRS and CDR2 as YFSETQ. CDR3 in DNA: TGCGCCAGCAGCCAGGGACAGGGTTTCTACGAGCAGTACTTC. Amino acids: CASSQGQGFYEQYF.

This clone has more than one count but fewer than ten. The chain is built from TRBV5-6 and TRBJ2-5; D possibly corresponds to TRBD2 (6 bases). The CDR3 is made up of 12 amino acids. V dropped 1 base and J dropped 9 bases, with 10 bases sitting between them. CDR1 is SGHDT and CDR2 is YYEEEE in the germline V gene. The CDR3 spells CASSLLAGPQYF. The CDR3 DNA sequence: TGTGCCAGCAGCTTGCTCGCGGGGCCCCAGTACTTC.

The CDR3 bases are TGTGCCAGCAGTCCTAGACCACCAGATACGCAGTATTTT. Amino acid sequence: CASSPRPPDTQYF. The chain is built from TRBV9 and TRBJ2-3; D unresolved. Trimming cost V 5 bases and J 4 bases, with 11 bases left between them. Germline V gives CDR1 SGDLS, CDR2 YYNGEE. CDR3 length: 13 residues.

This rearrangement joins TRBV13 to TRBJ1-1, with D unresolved. Germline CDR1 reads PRHDT; CDR2 reads FYEKMQ (reference sequence). There are 12 residues in the CDR3. The V and J ends lost 7 bases and 5 bases respectively, with 11 bases between them. The CDR3 sequence: CASKLGGTEAFF. DNA for the CDR3: TGTGCCAGCAAATTAGGTGGGACTGAAGCTTTCTTT.

The chain links TRBV6-1 to TRBJ1-1, with 7 bases lining up with TRBD1. CDR3 length: 13 amino acids. The trim removed 7 bases at V and 5 bases at J, leaving 7 bases unmatched. CDR1 is MNHNS, CDR2 SASEGT, per germline. The chain's CDR3 is CASTAQGWTEAFF. In DNA, the CDR3 is TGTGCCAGCACGGCACAGGGGTGGACTGAAGCTTTCTTT.

The rearrangement joins TRBV11-3 to TRBJ2-7, with D unresolved. The length of the CDR3 is 14 residues. Trimming shortened V by 3 bases and J by 3 bases, and 12 bases separated the two germline ends. Germline CDR1 reads SGHNT; CDR2 reads YENEEA. The CDR3 DNA sequence: TGTGCCAGCAGCTTGGCCCGTAGGGACTACGAGCAGTACTTC. Its protein is CASSLARRDYEQYF.

The CDR3: CASNIGTGGTAKNIQYF. CDR3 in DNA: TGCGCCAGCAACATAGGGACAGGGGGAACCGCCAAAAACATTCAGTACTTC. The V gene is TRBV5-1, the J gene TRBJ2-4; 11 bases line up with TRBD1. Looked up from germline, CDR1 is SGHRS and CDR2 is YFSETQ. This CDR3 has 17 residues. V lost 6 bases, J lost 1 base, and 9 bases stayed unmatched.

The chain links TRBV7-6 to TRBJ1-4; 11 bases are shared with TRBD1. V shed 5 bases and J 7 bases; nucleotides not matched to a gene: 6. This CDR3 comprises 15 residues. Germline CDR1 is SGHVS and CDR2 is FNYEAQ. The CDR3 DNA reads TGTGCCAGCAGCGCGTCCGGGACAGGGGGTGAAAAACTGTTTTTT. The encoded protein is CASSASGTGGEKLFF. The full variable domain, rest sourced from reference TRBV7-6 and TRBJ1-4, is GAGVSQSPRYKVTKRGQDVALRCDPISGHVSLYWYRQALGQGPEFLTYFNYEAQQDKSGLPNDRFSAERPEGSISTLTIQRTEQRDSAMYRCASSASGTGGEKLFFGSGTQLSVL.

V and J are TRBV19 and TRBJ1-2; TRBD1 is a possible D gene (5 bases). Germline values: CDR1 LNHDA, CDR2 SQIVND (reference sequence). V dropped 3 bases and J dropped 3 bases, with 11 bases sitting between them. This CDR3 has 14 residues. The CDR3 region has the DNA TGTGCCAGTAGTATTAGGGACGCCTACTATGGCTACACCTTC. Protein sequence: CASSIRDAYYGYTF. Based on the CDR3 plus reference TRBV19 and TRBJ1-2, the full variable domain is DGGITQSPKYLFRKEGQNVTLSCEQNLNHDAMYWYRQDPGQGLRLIYYSQIVNDFQKGDIAEGYSVSREKKESFPLTVTSAQKNPTAFYLCASSIRDAYYGYTFGSGTRLTVV.

The J gene is TRBJ2-5, the V gene TRBV7-3; D is perhaps TRBD1 (7 bases). The germline V gene has CDR1 SGHTA and CDR2 FQGTGA. The CDR3 totals 16 residues. Trimming stripped 5 bases from V and 4 bases from J, with 20 bases between. The CDR3 DNA is TGTGCCAGCAGCCCAGGTGGAGGGGCAGGGGGAGAGACCCAGTACTTC. This encodes CASSPGGGAGGETQYF.

The chain uses TRBV5-5 and TRBJ2-2; D is perhaps TRBD1 (5 bases). V shed 5 bases and J shed 3 bases, with 8 bases lying between them. Germline V CDR1 and CDR2: SGHKS, YYEKEE (reference sequence). The CDR3 has 13 amino acids. CDR3 loop: CASSQGYTGELFF. CDR3 in DNA: TGTGCCAGCAGTCAGGGTTACACCGGGGAGCTGTTTTTT.

The J gene is TRBJ2-2, the V gene TRBV6-1; D unclear. The CDR3 is 14 amino acids. The germline V gene encodes CDR1 MNHNS and CDR2 SASEGT. Between the trimmed V and J ends, which lost 4 bases and 2 bases, there was a span of 8 bases. The CDR3 DNA follows: TGTGCCAGCAGTGGGAGCGTCAACACCGGGGAGCTGTTTTTT. Protein: CASSGSVNTGELFF.

In its sample, this clone was seen once. This sequence joins TRBV18 and TRBJ1-3, with a weak D call TRBD1 (6 bases). CDR3 length: 15 residues. Trimming took off 7 bases at V and 2 bases at J, with 15 bases between the two ends. In germline, CDR1 is KGHSH, CDR2 LQKENI. CDR3 sequence reads: CASCQVQGPGNTIYF. The CDR3 DNA reads TGTGCCAGCTGCCAGGTCCAGGGGCCTGGAAACACCATATATTTT.

V and J are TRBV6-6 and TRBJ2-1; TRBD1 or TRBD2 may be the D gene (5 bases each). The CDR3 spans 15 residues. The ends were cut back, 2 bases at V and 6 bases at J, with 14 bases in the middle. Germline values: CDR1 MNHNY, CDR2 SVGAGI (reference sequence). The CDR3 is CASSYGGRESNEQFF. In nucleotides, the CDR3 is TGTGCCAGCAGTTACGGGGGACGGGAAAGCAATGAGCAGTTCTTC.

The V gene is TRBV6-6, the J gene TRBJ1-4; D gene uncertain. Germline V CDR1 and CDR2: MNHNY, SVGAGI (reference sequence). The CDR3 totals 15 residues. V lost 5 bases and J 6 bases, leaving 16 bases between the germline ends. The CDR3 region has the DNA TGTGCCAGCAGTCCTCTGAGTGGCGGAGATGAAAAACTGTTTTTT. Translation: CASSPLSGGDEKLFF.

The gene calls are TRBV2 and TRBJ2-1, with D tentatively TRBD1 (5 bases). This CDR3 is 13 amino acids long. Germline V CDR1 and CDR2: SNHLY, FYNNEI. Trimming cost V 3 bases and J 9 bases, with 12 bases left between them. CDR3 region: CASSEPTELEQFF. The CDR3 region has the DNA TGTGCCAGCAGTGAGCCGACAGAGCTTGAGCAGTTCTTC.

This sequence joins TRBV2 and TRBJ2-7; TRBD2 is a possible D gene (7 bases). The CDR3 length is 15 residues. Germline-derived CDR1 and CDR2 are SNHLY and FYNNEI. Trimming left V 6 bases short and J 8 bases short, with 23 bases between. The CDR3 loop reads CASSGRGAQAFQQYF. The CDR3 nucleotides are TGTGCCAGCAGCGGACGGGGGGCGCAGGCTTTTCAGCAGTACTTC.

This chain links TRBV5-1 with TRBJ1-2; possibly TRBD1 for D (5 bases). CDR3 length equals 13 residues. Germline-derived CDR1 and CDR2 are SGHRS and YFSETQ. Trimming removed 0 bases at V and 5 bases at J, with 8 bases between. Here the CDR3 reads CASSLESGYGYTF. The CDR3 nucleotides are TGCGCCAGCAGCTTGGAGTCAGGGTATGGCTACACCTTC.

The rearrangement uses TRBV5-6 and TRBJ2-1; tentative D call: TRBD2 (5 bases). V was clipped by 7 bases and J by 8 bases, with 13 bases between them. The CDR3 spans 12 residues. Germline V lookup: CDR1 SGHDT, CDR2 YYEEEE. The CDR3 bases are TGTGCCAGCGGAAAGCGGCGGTATGAGCAGTTCTTC. Protein: CASGKRRYEQFF.

The V gene is TRBV6-5, the J gene TRBJ2-1; D is possibly TRBD1 (5 bases). Trimming took off 8 bases at V and 6 bases at J, with 14 bases between the two ends. The CDR3 contains 13 residues. Germline loops: CDR1 MNHEY, CDR2 SVGAGI. The CDR3 nucleotides are TGTGCCAGCGGCGTCCAGGGTTTCAATGAGCAGTTCTTC. Translating it yields CASGVQGFNEQFF.